This paragraph reports one TCR beta chain. This clonotype was counted many times. Its antigen remains undetermined. It has no much larger one-base neighbor in the sample; base qualities were not kept. The time point label, as the study defines it: newly diagnosed GD, antithyroid drugs for less than 3 months. For both TCR sequencing and RNA sequencing, RNA was extracted from PBMCs using TRIzol. The diagnosis of Graves' disease followed American Thyroid Association guidelines. The patients came from an endocrinology department in Xi'an, China. Each patient gave around 9 milliliters of peripheral blood, collected in an EDTA anticoagulant tube. PBMCs were isolated by Ficoll Paque Plus density gradient separation without further T cell sorting. An Agilent 2100 Bioanalyzer and agarose gel were used to check RNA quality, and a NanoDrop 2000 was used to measure RNA concentration. The sample originates from a study of regulatory T cells in long-lasting Graves disease (dated by TCRdb to the early 2020s). About the full investigation: Antithyroid drugs had been taken for less than 3 months by newly diagnosed Graves' disease patients. A total of some 33 samples were covered by TCR sequencing, comprising some 13 persistent and about 20 newly diagnosed Graves' disease patients. Persistent Graves' disease patients were compared with newly diagnosed Graves' disease patients by peripheral blood TCR sequencing and RNA sequencing. The study took place in China and was registered as a clinical trial. Overall study outcomes, separate from this receptor: Compared with newly diagnosed patients, persistent Graves' disease patients had lower TCR Shannon entropy and fewer highly expanded clones, which suggests clonal expansion. Sequencing and analysis were limited to the TCR beta chain. Persistent disease showed preferential use of TRBV28, TRBJ1-2 and TRBJ2-5, whereas newly diagnosed disease favored TRBV20-1 and TRBJ2-1. Because the primary lesion, thyroid tissue, could not be accessed, the study looked at peripheral blood alone. Persistent patients shared more public clonotypes among themselves (around 3,000) than newly diagnosed patients did (about 1,000). The small sample size was acknowledged by the authors as a limitation that may reduce accuracy.

V is trimmed back by 4 bases and J by 4 bases, and the junction contains 8 bases that no gene match accounts for. The CDR3 runs 15 amino acids, cysteine and phenylalanine included. The retained sequence is limited to the CDR3, 45 bases, with the frame set at the first base. From the germline V gene (reference sequence), CDR1 is DFQATT and CDR2 is SNEGSKA. The receptor library was made with multiplex PCR. TCRdb shows the sequencer as Illumina HiSeq 4000. iRepertoire HTBI primers and Arm-PCR amplification of CDR3 regions were used to construct TCR beta libraries. Before sequencing, the PCR products underwent gel purification. The original methods were these. Across samples, around 62 TRBV and approximately 15 TRBJ segments were identified and used for gene usage analysis of CDR3 amino acid clonotypes. Filtered high-quality paired reads were merged into contigs using COPE and FqMerger. BLAST was used to align contigs to IMGT TRBV, TRBD and TRBJ reference genes, and CDR3 was defined according to IMGT. Highly expanded clones were defined as clonotypes with a frequency above 0.1%. Repertoire diversity was measured by Shannon entropy, and V-J evenness by the Gini coefficient. A clonotype was considered public if more than one individual shared it. TCRdb trimmed public reads at Q25 via fastp, called clones via MiXCR and kept in-frame beta chains. Every entry covers one CDR3 protein and lists the most common genes and DNA from its rows. The V and J calls and clone size are TCRdb's, not the authors'. The sample contains 400,000 to 450,000 distinct CDR3 sequences, around 15% of them found a single time. About 10% of the sample is taken by the ten largest.

These data are also associated with another study on T cells in Graves' hyperthyroidism and ophthalmopathy. Looking at the second paper: Graves' hyperthyroidism was defined as stable when no progression to ophthalmopathy occurred over 18 months of follow-up. Hyperthyroidism patients were aged 18 to 65 years and newly diagnosed, with disease duration of less than 2 months. The study excluded patients with uncontrolled infections, other autoimmune diseases, pregnancy or lactation. Diagnoses were based on clinical symptoms, serum thyroxine and TRAb, thyroid ultrasound and orbital computed tomography. For the first round of RT-PCR on the TCR CDR3, the HTBI primer set was used together with the Qiagen OneStep RT-PCR kit. Blood samples also contained most of the expanded thyroid clonotypes (frequency above 0.001), which suggests that blood repertoires may reflect thyroid immune responses. In cross-validation, a model built on a 13 V-J signature told ophthalmopathy apart from stable hyperthyroidism with just under 90% sensitivity and roughly 83% specificity, and in testing the same model reached 80%/75%. In validation, progression to ophthalmopathy was predicted by the model with 65% to 71% sensitivity and 72.22% specificity, a median of 6.5 months before onset. To identify TCR V-J signatures that set the groups apart, the researchers used a discovery cohort of about a hundred patients, made up of roughly 40 with Graves' ophthalmopathy and about 55 with stable Graves' hyperthyroidism. An independent validation cohort of under 20 hyperthyroidism patients and about 16 patients who later progressed to ophthalmopathy tested prospective prediction of ophthalmopathy. The 100 discovery patients were randomly split 7:3 into training and test sets. In over five Graves' hyperthyroidism patients, the study also compared T-cell repertoires from thyroid tissue with T-cell repertoires from blood. After blood sampling, hyperthyroidism patients were treated with methimazole at a starting dose of 30 mg daily, and ophthalmopathy patients were treated with high-dose intravenous methylprednisolone. Libraries were constructed in a second round of multiplex PCR, after which size selection and purification were carried out. Libraries were sequenced paired-end with 100 bp reads on an Illumina HiSeq2000. SOAPnuke was used to process the raw data, with reads discarded if the reads contained adapters or uncalled bases, had a mean Phred below 15, or lacked an exact constant-primer or identifier match. COPE v1.2.5 was used to merge high-quality paired reads, and clonotypes were defined as unique nucleotide sequences. Clonotypes were aligned to IMGT TRBV, TRBD and TRBJ reference segments using MiTCR v1.1. The analysis included only V-J combinations with a frequency above 0.0001, which together covered approximately 99% of the repertoires. The TCS score was defined as the ratio of F50 (clonal expansion) to E x V (chaos), calculated using BLOSUM62-based TCRdist between CDR3 peptides within each V-J. Welch's t-statistics and random forest reduced 500 to 550 V-J features to around 14, which were used in a naive Bayes classifier (R e1071). Sample size was not statistically predetermined, and investigators were not blinded to group allocation. TCR Vbeta CDR3 sequencing of approximately 140 peripheral blood samples (roughly 43 ophthalmopathy, roughly 74 hyperthyroidism and roughly 17 progressor patients) is reported in the paper.

The material sequenced was peripheral blood mononuclear cells (PBMCs), taken at new diagnosis, from a patient treated with antithyroid drugs. The rearranged segments are TRBV20-1 and TRBJ2-1; the central 9 bases match TRBD2. The source of this sequence is a woman younger than 45 with Graves disease. Donor details come from another sample of the same person, matched by shared clones. The nucleotides read TGCAGTGCTACTCCTCTAGCGGGATCGTACAATGAGCAGTTCTTC. This translates into CSATPLAGSYNEQFF.